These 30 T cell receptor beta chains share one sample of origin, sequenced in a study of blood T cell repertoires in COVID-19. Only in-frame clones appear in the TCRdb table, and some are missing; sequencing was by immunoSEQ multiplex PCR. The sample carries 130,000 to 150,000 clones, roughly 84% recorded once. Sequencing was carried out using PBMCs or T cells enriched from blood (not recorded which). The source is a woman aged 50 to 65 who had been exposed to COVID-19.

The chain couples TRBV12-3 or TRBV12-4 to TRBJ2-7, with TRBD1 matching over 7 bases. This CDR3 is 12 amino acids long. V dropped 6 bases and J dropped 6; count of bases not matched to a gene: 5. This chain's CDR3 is CASRDDRAEQYF. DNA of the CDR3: TGTGCCAGCAGAGACGACAGGGCCGAGCAGTACTTC.

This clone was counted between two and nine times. This chain's CDR3 is CASSNPLADRTDTQYF. CDR3 sequence (DNA): TGTGCCAGTAGTAACCCGTTAGCGGATCGCACAGATACGCAGTATTTT. This chain joins TRBV19 and TRBJ2-3; D may be TRBD2 (6 bases). The V gene's germline CDR1 is LNHDA and CDR2 SQIVND (reference sequence). Trimming stripped 4 bases from V and 1 base from J, with 15 bases between. The CDR3 is 16 residues long.

This CDR3 is CASGTHRRDRGQYF. DNA of the CDR3: TGTGCTAGTGGTACTCATCGCCGGGACAGGGGTCAGTACTTC. The V gene is TRBV12-5, the J gene TRBJ2-7, with 10 positions matching TRBD1. V was clipped by 5 bases and J by 10 bases; unmatched bases: 11. The germline V gene encodes CDR1 LGHNT and CDR2 FRNRAP. The CDR3 sequence is 14 residues long.

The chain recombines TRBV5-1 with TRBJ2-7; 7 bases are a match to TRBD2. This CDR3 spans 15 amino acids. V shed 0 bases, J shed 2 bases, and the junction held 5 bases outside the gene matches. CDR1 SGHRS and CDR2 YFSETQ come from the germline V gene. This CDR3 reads CASSLGSGTTYEQYF. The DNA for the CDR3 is TGCGCCAGCAGCTTGGGGAGCGGGACCACCTACGAGCAGTACTTC. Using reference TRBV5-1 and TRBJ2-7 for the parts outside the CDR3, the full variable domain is KAGVTQTPRYLIKTRGQQVTLSCSPISGHRSVSWYQQTPGQGLQFLFEYFSETQRNKGNFPGRFSGRQFSNSRSEMNVSTLELGDSALYLCASSLGSGTTYEQYFGPGTRLTVT.

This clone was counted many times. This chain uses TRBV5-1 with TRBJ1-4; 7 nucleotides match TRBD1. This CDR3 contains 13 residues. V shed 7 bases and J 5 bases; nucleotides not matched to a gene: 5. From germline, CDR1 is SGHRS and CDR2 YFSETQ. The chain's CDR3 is CASRDSPNEKLFF. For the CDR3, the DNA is TGCGCCAGCCGGGACAGTCCCAATGAAAAACTGTTTTTT.

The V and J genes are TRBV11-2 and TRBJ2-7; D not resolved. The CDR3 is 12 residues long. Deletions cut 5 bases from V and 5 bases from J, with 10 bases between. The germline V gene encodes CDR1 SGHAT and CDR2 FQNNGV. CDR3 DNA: TGTGCCAGCAGCCCCCCGTCTAACGAGCAGTACTTC. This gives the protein CASSPPSNEQYF. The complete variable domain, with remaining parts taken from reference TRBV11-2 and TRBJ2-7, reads EAGVAQSPRYKIIEKRQSVAFWCNPISGHATLYWYQQILGQGPKLLIQFQNNGVVDDSQLPKDRFSAERLKGVDSTLKIQPAKLEDSAVYLCASSPPSNEQYFGPGTRLTVT.

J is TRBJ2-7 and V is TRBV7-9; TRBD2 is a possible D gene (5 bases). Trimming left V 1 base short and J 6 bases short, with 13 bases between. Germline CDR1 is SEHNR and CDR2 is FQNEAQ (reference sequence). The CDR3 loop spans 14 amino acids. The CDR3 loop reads CASSLDSLGGEQYF. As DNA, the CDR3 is TGTGCCAGCAGCTTAGATTCGCTTGGAGGCGAGCAGTACTTC.

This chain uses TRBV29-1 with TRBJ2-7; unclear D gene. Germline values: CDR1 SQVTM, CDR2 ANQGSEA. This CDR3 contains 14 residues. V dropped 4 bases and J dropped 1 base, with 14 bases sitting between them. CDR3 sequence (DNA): TGCAGCGTTGGGGTTCCGACTCCGTCCTACGAGCAGTACTTC. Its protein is CSVGVPTPSYEQYF.

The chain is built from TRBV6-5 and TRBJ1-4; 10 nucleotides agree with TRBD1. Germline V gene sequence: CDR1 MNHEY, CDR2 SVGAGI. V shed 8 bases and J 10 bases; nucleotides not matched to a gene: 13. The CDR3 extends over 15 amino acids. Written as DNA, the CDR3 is TGTGCCAGCGGGGACAGGGGCTCTTTCGGCGGAAAACTGTTTTTT. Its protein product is CASGDRGSFGGKLFF.

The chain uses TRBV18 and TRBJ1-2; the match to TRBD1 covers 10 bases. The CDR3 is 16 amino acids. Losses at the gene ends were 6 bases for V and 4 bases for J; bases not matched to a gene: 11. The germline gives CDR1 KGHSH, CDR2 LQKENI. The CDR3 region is CASSGPGQGPLYGYTF. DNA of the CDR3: TGTGCCAGCTCGGGACCGGGACAGGGGCCCCTCTATGGCTACACCTTC.

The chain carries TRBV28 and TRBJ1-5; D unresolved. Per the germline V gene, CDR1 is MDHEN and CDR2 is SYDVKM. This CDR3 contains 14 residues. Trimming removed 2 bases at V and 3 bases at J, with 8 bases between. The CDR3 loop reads CASSLGQNNQPQHF. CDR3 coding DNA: TGTGCCAGCAGTTTAGGGCAGAACAATCAGCCCCAGCATTTT.

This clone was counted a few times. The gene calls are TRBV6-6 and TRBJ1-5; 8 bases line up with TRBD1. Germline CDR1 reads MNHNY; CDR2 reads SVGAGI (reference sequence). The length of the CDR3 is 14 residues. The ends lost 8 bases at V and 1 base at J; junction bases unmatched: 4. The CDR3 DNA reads TGTGCCAGCTTACAGGGGGGGAGCAATCAGCCCCAGCATTTT. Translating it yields CASLQGGSNQPQHF.

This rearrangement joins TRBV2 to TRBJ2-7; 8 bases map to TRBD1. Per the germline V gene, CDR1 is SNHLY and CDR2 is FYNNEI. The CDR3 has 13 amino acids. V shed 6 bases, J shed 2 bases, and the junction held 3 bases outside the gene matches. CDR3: CASSPQGAYEQYF. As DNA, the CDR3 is TGTGCCAGCAGCCCACAGGGGGCCTACGAGCAGTACTTC.

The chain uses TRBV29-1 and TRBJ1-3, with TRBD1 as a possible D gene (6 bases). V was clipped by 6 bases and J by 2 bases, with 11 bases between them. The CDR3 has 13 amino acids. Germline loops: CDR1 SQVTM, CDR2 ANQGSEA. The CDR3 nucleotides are TGCAGCGTACAGGGTGGAACTGGAAACACCATATATTTT. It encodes CSVQGGTGNTIYF.

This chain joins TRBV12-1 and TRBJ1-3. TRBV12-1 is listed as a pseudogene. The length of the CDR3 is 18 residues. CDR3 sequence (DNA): TGTGCCAGCAGCTTTGGGGGAACTGGGGGGTGGTCTGGAAACACCATATATTTT. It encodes CASSFGGTGGWSGNTIYF.

The CDR3 DNA reads as TGTGCCAGCAGCTTATTCGAGGGCGGGAACACTGAAGCTTTCTTT. Translated: CASSLFEGGNTEAFF. This rearrangement joins TRBV11-2 to TRBJ1-1, with D unresolved. CDR3 length: 15 residues. Trimming stripped 2 bases from V and 1 base from J, with 11 bases between. In germline, CDR1 is SGHAT, CDR2 FQNNGV.

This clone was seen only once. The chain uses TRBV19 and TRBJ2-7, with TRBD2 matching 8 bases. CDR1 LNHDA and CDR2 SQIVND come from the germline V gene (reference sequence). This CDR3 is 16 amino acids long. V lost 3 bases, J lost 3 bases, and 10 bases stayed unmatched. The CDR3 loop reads CASSIGSAGGLYEQYF. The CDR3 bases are TGTGCCAGTAGTATTGGTAGCGCGGGAGGCCTCTACGAGCAGTACTTC.

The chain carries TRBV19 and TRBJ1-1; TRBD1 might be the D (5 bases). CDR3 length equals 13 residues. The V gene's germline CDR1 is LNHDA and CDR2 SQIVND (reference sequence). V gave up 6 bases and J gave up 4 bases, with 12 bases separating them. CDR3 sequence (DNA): TGTGCCAGTAGCCCCTCCCAGGGCACTGAAGCTTTCTTT. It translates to CASSPSQGTEAFF.

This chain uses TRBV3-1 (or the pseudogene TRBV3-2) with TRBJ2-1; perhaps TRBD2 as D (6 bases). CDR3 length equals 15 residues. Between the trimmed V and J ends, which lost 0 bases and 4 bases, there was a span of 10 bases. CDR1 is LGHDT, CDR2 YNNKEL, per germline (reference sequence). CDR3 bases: TGTGCCAGCAGCCAAGACCCCCGGGGGTACAATGAGCAGTTCTTC. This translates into CASSQDPRGYNEQFF.

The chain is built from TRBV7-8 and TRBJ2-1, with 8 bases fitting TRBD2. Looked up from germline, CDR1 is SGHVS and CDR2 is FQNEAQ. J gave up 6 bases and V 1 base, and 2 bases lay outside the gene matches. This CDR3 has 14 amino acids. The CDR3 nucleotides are TGTGCCAGCAGCTTAGGGACTAGCATCAATGAGCAGTTCTTC. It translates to CASSLGTSINEQFF.

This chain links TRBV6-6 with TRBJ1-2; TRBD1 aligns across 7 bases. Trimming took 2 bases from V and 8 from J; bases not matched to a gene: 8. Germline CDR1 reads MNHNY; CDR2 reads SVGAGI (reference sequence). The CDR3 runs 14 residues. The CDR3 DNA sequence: TGTGCCAGCAGTTACAGACAGGGCGGGGAAGGCTACACCTTC. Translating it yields CASSYRQGGEGYTF.

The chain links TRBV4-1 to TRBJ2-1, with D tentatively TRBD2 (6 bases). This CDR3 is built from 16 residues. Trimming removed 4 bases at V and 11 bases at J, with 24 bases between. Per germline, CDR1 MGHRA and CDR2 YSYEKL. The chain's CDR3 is CASSPSIGTSRRQQFF. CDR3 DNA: TGCGCCAGCAGCCCGAGTATCGGGACTTCTAGAAGACAGCAGTTCTTC.

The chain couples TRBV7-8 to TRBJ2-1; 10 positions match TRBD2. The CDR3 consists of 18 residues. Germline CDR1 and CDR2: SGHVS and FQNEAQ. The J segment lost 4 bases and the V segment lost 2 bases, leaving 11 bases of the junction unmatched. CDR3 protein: CASSLRASGRTPYNEQFF. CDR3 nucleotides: TGTGCCAGCAGCTTAAGGGCTAGCGGGAGAACCCCTTACAATGAGCAGTTCTTC.

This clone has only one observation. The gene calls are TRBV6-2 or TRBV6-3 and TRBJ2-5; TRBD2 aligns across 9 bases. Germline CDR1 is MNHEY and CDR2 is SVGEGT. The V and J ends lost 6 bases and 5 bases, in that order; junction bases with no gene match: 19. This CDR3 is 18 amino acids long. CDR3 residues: CASSSPLGRGGTRETQYF. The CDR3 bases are TGTGCCAGCAGCTCCCCGTTGGGGCGGGGGGGCACCCGTGAGACCCAGTACTTC.

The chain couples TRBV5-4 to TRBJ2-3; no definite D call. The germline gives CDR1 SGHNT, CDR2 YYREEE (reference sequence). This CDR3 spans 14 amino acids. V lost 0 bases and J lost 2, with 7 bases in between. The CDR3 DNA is TGTGCCAGCAGCTTGGCCGCGAACACAGATACGCAGTATTTT. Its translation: CASSLAANTDTQYF.

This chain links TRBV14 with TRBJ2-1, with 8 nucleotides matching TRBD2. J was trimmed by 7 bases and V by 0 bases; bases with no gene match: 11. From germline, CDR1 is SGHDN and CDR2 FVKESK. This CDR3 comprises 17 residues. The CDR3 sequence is CASSQDRSSGMRNEQFF. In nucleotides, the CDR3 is TGTGCCAGCAGCCAAGATCGGAGTAGCGGGATGCGGAATGAGCAGTTCTTC.

Written as DNA, the CDR3 is TGTGCCATCAGTGAGTTGAGGGGGCTGGGCACAGATACGCAGTATTTT. This codes for CAISELRGLGTDTQYF. This sequence joins TRBV10-3 and TRBJ2-3; 7 bases match TRBD1. Germline V gene data show CDR1 as ENHRY and CDR2 as SYGVKD. The CDR3 loop spans 16 amino acids. V trimming: 1 base; J trimming: 1 base; junction bases outside the gene matches: 5.

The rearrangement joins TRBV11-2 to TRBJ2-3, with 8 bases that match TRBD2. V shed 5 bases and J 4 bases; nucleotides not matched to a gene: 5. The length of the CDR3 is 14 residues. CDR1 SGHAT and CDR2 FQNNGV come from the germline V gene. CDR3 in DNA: TGTGCCAGCAGCCGAGAGGGACTAGCAGATACGCAGTATTTT. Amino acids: CASSREGLADTQYF.

This chain's CDR3 is CATSDCRDSNNQPQHF. DNA for the CDR3: TGTGCCACCAGTGATTGCCGGGACAGCAACAATCAGCCCCAGCATTTT. V usage is TRBV24-1 and J usage is TRBJ1-5, with TRBD1 identical over 7 bases. Germline-derived CDR1 and CDR2 are KGHDR and SFDVKD. With 2 bases clipped from V and 3 bases from J, the junction kept 6 bases outside the gene matches. The CDR3 is 16 residues long.

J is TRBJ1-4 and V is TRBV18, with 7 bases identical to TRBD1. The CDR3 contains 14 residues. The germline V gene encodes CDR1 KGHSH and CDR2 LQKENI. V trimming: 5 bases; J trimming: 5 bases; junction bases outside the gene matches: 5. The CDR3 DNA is TGTGCCAGCTCATCCGGGACAGCCAATGAAAAACTGTTTTTT. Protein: CASSSGTANEKLFF.